Here is one T cell receptor beta chain with its context. Per the study methods: Reference gene primers were amplified, and this amplification served to estimate nucleated cell counts. Profiled with immunoSEQ multiplex PCR; TCRdb holds only in-frame clones, not every one. The D gene and trimming were derived from the DNA, and the V and J assignments and clone size from that table. The sample has about 330,000 clones, 88% seen once. Germline assignment: CDR1 GTSNPN and CDR2 SVGIG (reference sequence). The CDR3 covers 14 residues. V gave up 0 bases and J gave up 4 bases, with 10 bases separating them. These data originate in a study of blood T cell repertoires in COVID-19. Across the whole study: T cells, B-cell-depleted T cells, or PBMCs provided the cDNA or gDNA that served as material.

Participant age was about 18 to 89 years, and participants resided in approximately 24 US areas. For recovered donors of Cohort 3, there were two negative PCRs, clearance, or symptom resolution. The gene calls are TRBV30 and TRBJ1-5; tentative D call: TRBD1 (5 bases). The sequence derives from a man aged 25-45 years who had recovered from COVID-19. Sample: PBMCs or T cells enriched from blood (not recorded which). The CDR3 DNA sequence: TGTGCCTGGAGTGTGTCAGGGTATAATCAGCCCCAGCATTTT. This sequence encodes CAWSVSGYNQPQHF.